The rows below give T cell receptor beta chains drawn from one sample of a study of Ad26.COV2.S vaccination and SARS-CoV-2 variants. Clones were sequenced by immunoSEQ multiplex PCR, and TCRdb holds only the in-frame ones, with some missing. This table has some 640,000 clones, roughly 90% appearing once. Sequencing was performed on peripheral blood, taken in a trial of Ad26.COV2.S vaccine versus placebo. The receptors derive from a person between 18 and 65 years old who received the Ad26.COV2.S COVID-19 vaccine or a placebo. Each CDR3 is given with its conserved first and last residue. The D gene is left open where the match is weak. Expanded clones are given a class, and other clones once, few, many or no size at all.

d_call j_call clone_size cdr3_length v_call cdr3_nt cdr3_aa
TRBD2 TRBJ2-7 NA 18 TRBV9 TGTGCCAGCAGCGTAGCGGGACTAGCGGCCAGGGGTTCCTACGAGCAGTACTTC CASSVAGLAARGSYEQYF
NA TRBJ2-1 NA 14 TRBV2 TGTGCCAGCACGGGCAGGAGCTCCTACAATGAGCAGTTCTTC CASTGRSSYNEQFF
NA TRBJ2-2 NA 14 TRBV18 TGTGCCAGCTCACCAGTGTTGTCTGGCGGGGAGCTGTTTTTT CASSPVLSGGELFF
NA TRBJ2-5 once 14 TRBV9 TGTGCCAGCAGCGTAGGGGGGGGCACCGGGACCCAGTACTTC CASSVGGGTGTQYF
TRBD1 TRBJ1-1 once 14 TRBV2 TGTGCCAGCAGGGCGGACAGGGGTTTAACTGAAGCTTTCTTT CASRADRGLTEAFF
NA TRBJ2-3 NA 12 TRBV24-1 TGTGCCACCAGTGATGTAGCGGATACGCAGTATTTT CATSDVADTQYF
NA TRBJ2-1 NA 18 TRBV12-5 TGTGCTAGTGGTTTGTCTCATAAACAAGCCGCCAGGGGCGATGAGCAGTTCTTC CASGLSHKQAARGDEQFF
TRBD2 TRBJ2-2 NA 16 TRBV5-1 TGCGCCAGCAGTAAACTAGCGGGAGCGGGAGGCGGGGAGCTGTTTTTT CASSKLAGAGGGELFF
NA TRBJ2-5 NA 15 TRBV9 TGTGCCAGCAGCGTCGGGACGGCGGCACAAGAGACCCAGTACTTC CASSVGTAAQETQYF
NA TRBJ2-7 NA 15 TRBV24-1 TGTGCCACCAGTGATAACCGGGACCGAACCTACGAGCAGTACTTC CATSDNRDRTYEQYF
TRBD1 TRBJ1-5 NA 16 TRBV6-6 TGTGCCAGCAGTTACACGGGACAGGCCGGGGATCAGCCCCAGCATTTT CASSYTGQAGDQPQHF
NA TRBJ1-1 once 16 TRBV19 TGTGCCAGTAGTATGATCCGGGACACATGGAACACTGAAGCTTTCTTT CASSMIRDTWNTEAFF
TRBD2 TRBJ2-7 NA 15 TRBV18 TGTGCCAGCTCACCTATGACTAGCCTCTCCTACGAGCAGTACTTC CASSPMTSLSYEQYF
TRBD2 TRBJ2-3 NA 13 TRBV9 TGTGCCAGCAGCCCTCGGACTAGCGGGTTCACGGATTTT CASSPRTSGFTDF
NA TRBJ2-7 NA 11 TRBV11-1 TGTGCCAGCAGCTTCTCCTACGAGCAGTACTTC CASSFSYEQYF
NA TRBJ1-4 NA 14 TRBV30 TGTGCCTGGAGTGTACTGGGGGCTAATGAAAAACTGTTTTTT CAWSVLGANEKLFF
NA TRBJ2-1 NA 15 TRBV5-1 TGCGCCAGCAGCACCATTGCAGGATCCTACAATGAGCAGTTCTTC CASSTIAGSYNEQFF
NA TRBJ1-1 NA 13 TRBV2 TGTGCCAGCGGGTCGGGTGGGTTTTCTGAAGCTTTCTTT CASGSGGFSEAFF
TRBD1 TRBJ1-1 once 10 TRBV29-1 TGCAGCGCTGGGACAGTAGAAGCTTTCTTT CSAGTVEAFF
TRBD1 TRBJ2-7 NA 14 TRBV5-6 TGTGCCAGCAGCTCGGGACAGGCTAGGGACGAGCAGTACTTC CASSSGQARDEQYF
TRBD1 TRBJ1-5 NA 16 TRBV5-8 TGTGCCAGCAGCTTCTACAGGCCAGGGGGGAATCAGCCCCAGCATTTT CASSFYRPGGNQPQHF
TRBD2 TRBJ2-1 NA 16 TRBV19 TGTGCCAGTAGGTCCCGGACTAGCGTGAACTACAATGAGCAGTTCTTC CASRSRTSVNYNEQFF
NA TRBJ1-1 NA 14 TRBV18 TGTGCCAGCTCACCTATGGCGTTGGACACTGAAGCTTTCTTT CASSPMALDTEAFF
NA TRBJ1-4 once 15 TRBV14 TGTGCCAGCAGCCAAGCGGGTTTTGGTAATGAAAAACTGTTTTTT CASSQAGFGNEKLFF
NA TRBJ1-5 NA 16 TRBV7-9 TGTGCCAGCAGCTTAGGGAGACAGCGGACCATGGAGCCCCAGCATTTT CASSLGRQRTMEPQHF
TRBD1 TRBJ1-3 NA 15 TRBV5-1 TGCGCCAGCAGCTCGACAGGGTACTCTGGAAACACCATATATTTT CASSSTGYSGNTIYF
TRBD1 TRBJ1-5 NA 15 TRBV7-8 TGTGCCAGCAGCTTAGATGACAGGGACAATCAGCCCCAGCATTTT CASSLDDRDNQPQHF
TRBD1 TRBJ1-2 few 15 TRBV6-2/TRBV6-3 TGTGCCAGCAGTGGTCCGGGACAGCCAGACTATGGCTACACCTTC CASSGPGQPDYGYTF
NA TRBJ2-3 NA 14 TRBV10-3 TGTGCCATCAGCCTAATCCCTAGCACAGATACGCAGTATTTT CAISLIPSTDTQYF
NA TRBJ2-3 NA 16 TRBV5-4 TGTGCCAGCACCTATGGTGGAGGTCCTAGCACAGATACGCAGTATTTT CASTYGGGPSTDTQYF
TRBD2 TRBJ2-3 NA 16 TRBV7-8 TGTGCCAGCAGCTTAGGGATCCTAGCGGGATCAGATACGCAGTATTTT CASSLGILAGSDTQYF
TRBD2 TRBJ2-3 NA 17 TRBV29-1 TGCAGCGTTGAACTTGGGGGGGGAATGAGCCCCACAGATACGCAGTATTTT CSVELGGGMSPTDTQYF
NA TRBJ1-3 NA 14 TRBV2 TGTGCCAACCGCGGAGGCGCTGAGGGAAACACCATATATTTT CANRGGAEGNTIYF
TRBD1 TRBJ1-5 few 13 TRBV27 TGTGCCAGATCCGGGACAGGGAATCAGCCCCAGCATTTT CARSGTGNQPQHF
NA TRBJ2-1 NA 12 TRBV24-1 TGTGCCACCAACAGTTTTTACAATGAGCAGTTCTTC CATNSFYNEQFF
NA TRBJ2-2 NA 13 TRBV11-2 TGTGCCAGCAGCTTTGTCTTTACCGGGGAGCTGTTTTTT CASSFVFTGELFF
NA TRBJ2-5 NA 13 TRBV18 TGTGCCAGCTCATTTACAGAGCAAGAGACCCAGTACTTC CASSFTEQETQYF
NA TRBJ2-1 once 17 TRBV4-3 TGCGCCAGCAGCCAAGGTCATGGCTTCCCGAGAAACAATGAGCAGTTCTTC CASSQGHGFPRNNEQFF
NA TRBJ2-5 NA 13 TRBV15 TGTGCCACCAGCAGAGGGGATTCAGAGACCCAGTACTTC CATSRGDSETQYF
TRBD1 TRBJ2-7 once 15 TRBV15 TGTGCCACCAGCAGAGATCCCGGGACAGCTTACGAGCAGTACTTC CATSRDPGTAYEQYF
NA TRBJ2-3 once 13 TRBV12-3/TRBV12-4 TGTGCCAGCTGTAAGGGGCTCACAGATACGCAGTATTTT CASCKGLTDTQYF
NA TRBJ2-7 NA 14 TRBV11-2 TGTGCCAGCAGCCCTACCCAGGGGATCGGGGAGCAGTACTTC CASSPTQGIGEQYF
NA TRBJ1-1 once 12 TRBV6-5 TGTGCCAGCTCGTCGGCGAACACTGAAGCTTTCTTT CASSSANTEAFF
NA TRBJ2-3 NA 15 TRBV23-1 TGCGCCAGCAGTCGGGGCCGTCAGATCACAGATACGCAGTATTTT CASSRGRQITDTQYF
NA TRBJ2-7 NA 16 TRBV11-2 TGTGCCAGCAGCTCCCCGGACAGAGTTAGTTCCTACGAGCAGTACTTC CASSSPDRVSSYEQYF
TRBD2 TRBJ2-3 NA 16 TRBV29-1 TGCAGCGTTGAACTAGCGGCTTCATCTTACACAGATACGCAGTATTTT CSVELAASSYTDTQYF
TRBD1 TRBJ2-3 NA 16 TRBV27 TGTGCCAGCAGATCCTCGTCAGGGGGCAGGACAGATACGCAGTATTTT CASRSSSGGRTDTQYF